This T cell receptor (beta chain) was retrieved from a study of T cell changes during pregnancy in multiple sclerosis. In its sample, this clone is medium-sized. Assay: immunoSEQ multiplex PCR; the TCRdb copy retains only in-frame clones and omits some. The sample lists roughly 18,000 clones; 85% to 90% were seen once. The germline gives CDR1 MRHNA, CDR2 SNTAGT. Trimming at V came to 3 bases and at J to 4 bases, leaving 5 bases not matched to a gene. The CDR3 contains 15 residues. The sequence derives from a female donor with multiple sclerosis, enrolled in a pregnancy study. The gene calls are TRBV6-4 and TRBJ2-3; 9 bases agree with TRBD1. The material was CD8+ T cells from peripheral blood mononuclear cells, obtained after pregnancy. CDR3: CASSETGGRADTQYF. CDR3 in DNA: TGTGCCAGCAGTGAAACAGGGGGCCGGGCAGATACGCAGTATTTT.